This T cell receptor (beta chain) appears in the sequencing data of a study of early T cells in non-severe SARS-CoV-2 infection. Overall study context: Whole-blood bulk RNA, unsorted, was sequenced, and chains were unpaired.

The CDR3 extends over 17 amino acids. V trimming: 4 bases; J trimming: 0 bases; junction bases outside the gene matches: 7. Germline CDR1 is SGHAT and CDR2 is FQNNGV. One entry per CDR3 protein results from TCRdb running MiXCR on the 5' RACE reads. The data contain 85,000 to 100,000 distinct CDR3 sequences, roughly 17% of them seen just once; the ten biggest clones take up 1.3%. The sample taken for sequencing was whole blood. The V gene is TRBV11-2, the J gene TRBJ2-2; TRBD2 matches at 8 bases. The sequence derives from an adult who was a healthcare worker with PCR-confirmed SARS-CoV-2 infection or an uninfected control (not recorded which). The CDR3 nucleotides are TGTGCCAGCAGCTATGCACCGGGACTAGCGAACACCGGGGAGCTGTTTTTT. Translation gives CASSYAPGLANTGELFF.